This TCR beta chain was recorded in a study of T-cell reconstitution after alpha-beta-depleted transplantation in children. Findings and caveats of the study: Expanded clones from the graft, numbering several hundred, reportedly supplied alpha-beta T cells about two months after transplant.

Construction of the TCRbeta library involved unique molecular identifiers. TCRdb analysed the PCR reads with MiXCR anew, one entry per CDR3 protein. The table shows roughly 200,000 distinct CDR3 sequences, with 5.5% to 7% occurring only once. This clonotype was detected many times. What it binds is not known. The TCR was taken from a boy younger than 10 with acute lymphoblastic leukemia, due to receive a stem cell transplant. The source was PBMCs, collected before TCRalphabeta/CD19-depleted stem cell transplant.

CDR3 residues: CASSPDRVTSNQPQHF. The CDR3 DNA is TGTGCCAGCAGCCCCGACAGGGTTACTAGCAATCAGCCCCAGCATTTT. The chain links TRBV12-3 or TRBV12-4 to TRBJ1-5, with 7 bases that match TRBD1. The CDR3 runs to 16 residues. The V segment lost 6 bases and the J segment 0 bases; nucleotides outside the gene matches: 8.